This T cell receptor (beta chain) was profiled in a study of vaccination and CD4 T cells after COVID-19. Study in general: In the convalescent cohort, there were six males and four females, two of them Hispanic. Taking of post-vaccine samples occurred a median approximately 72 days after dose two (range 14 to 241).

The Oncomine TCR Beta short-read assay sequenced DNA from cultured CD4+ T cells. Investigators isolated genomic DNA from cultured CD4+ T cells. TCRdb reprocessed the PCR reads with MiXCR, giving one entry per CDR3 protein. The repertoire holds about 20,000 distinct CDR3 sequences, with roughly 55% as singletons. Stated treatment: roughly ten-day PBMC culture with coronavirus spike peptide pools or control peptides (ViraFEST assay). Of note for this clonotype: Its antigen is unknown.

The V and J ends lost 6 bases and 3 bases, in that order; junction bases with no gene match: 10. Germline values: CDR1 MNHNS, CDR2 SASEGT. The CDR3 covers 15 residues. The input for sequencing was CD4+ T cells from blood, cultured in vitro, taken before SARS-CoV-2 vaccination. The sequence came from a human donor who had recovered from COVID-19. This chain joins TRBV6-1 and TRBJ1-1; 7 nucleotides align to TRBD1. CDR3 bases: TGTGCCAGCAGAACCCCCCGACAGGGCGACACTGAAGCTTTCTTT. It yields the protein CASRTPRQGDTEAFF.